The rows below give T cell receptor beta chains drawn from one sample of a study of shared clonotypes between healthy human individuals. Profiling relied on immunoSEQ multiplex PCR, and the TCRdb table lists in-frame clones only, not all of them. This sample has roughly 650,000 clones; roughly 95% occur once, and the top ten carry about 0.12%. Sequenced: naive CD8+ T cells sorted from blood. The receptors were gathered from a woman in her twenties or thirties in good health. Both conserved end residues are part of each CDR3. A D gene is named only where the DNA matches it firmly. Some rows have no size entry. The others give once, few or many, or a class for an expanded clone.

v_gene,abundance,j_gene,d_gene,CDR3aa,CDR3nt
TRBV5-6,-,TRBJ1-1,-,CASSLSPTEAFF,TGTGCCAGCAGCTTGTCCCCCACTGAAGCTTTCTTT
TRBV5-4,-,TRBJ2-5,-,CASSSSVAQYF,TGTGCCAGCAGTTCCTCCGTGGCCCAGTACTTC
TRBV28,-,TRBJ1-2,TRBD1,CASSLGQGFDYGYTF,TGTGCCAGCAGTTTGGGACAGGGGTTCGACTATGGCTACACCTTC
TRBV29-1,-,TRBJ2-7,-,CSVVTASSYEQYF,TGCAGCGTTGTGACAGCCAGCTCCTACGAGCAGTACTTC
TRBV7-9,-,TRBJ2-7,TRBD1,CASSLGQAPLYEQYF,TGTGCCAGCAGCCTTGGACAGGCCCCCCTTTACGAGCAGTACTTC
TRBV30,-,TRBJ2-6,-,CAWSGGANVLTF,TGTGCCTGGAGCGGTGGGGCCAACGTCCTGACTTTC
TRBV27,-,TRBJ1-1,-,CASSLSRGTEAFF,TGTGCCAGCAGTTTATCCCGGGGGACTGAAGCTTTCTTT
TRBV6-1,-,TRBJ2-7,TRBD1,CASSEGTGGLYEQYF,TGTGCCAGCAGTGAAGGGACAGGGGGACTCTACGAGCAGTACTTC
TRBV13,once,TRBJ2-7,-,CASSLAYREYEQYF,TGTGCCAGCAGCTTAGCGTACAGGGAGTACGAGCAGTACTTC
TRBV7-9,-,TRBJ2-7,-,CASSLSAYEQYF,TGTGCCAGCAGCTTATCCGCCTACGAGCAGTACTTC
TRBV7-9,-,TRBJ2-7,TRBD2,CASSSILSGRAEQYF,TGTGCCAGCAGCTCCATTCTTAGCGGGAGAGCCGAGCAGTACTTC
TRBV7-6,-,TRBJ2-6,-,CASSLVGHYSGANVLTF,TGTGCCAGCAGCTTAGTTGGACACTACTCTGGGGCCAACGTCCTGACTTTC
TRBV4-1,once,TRBJ2-1,-,CASSHKSVPDFSSYNEQFF,TGCGCCAGCAGCCACAAGAGTGTACCGGACTTTAGCTCCTACAATGAGCAGTTCTTC
TRBV19,-,TRBJ2-3,-,CATRPREGPPRTDTQYF,TGTGCCACACGACCGAGGGAAGGCCCACCACGCACAGATACGCAGTATTTT
TRBV27,-,TRBJ2-7,-,CASSTFGGSYEQYF,TGTGCCAGCAGCACGTTCGGGGGTTCCTACGAGCAGTACTTC
TRBV4-1,-,TRBJ2-2,-,CASSQDNRNTGELFF,TGCGCCAGCAGCCAAGACAACAGGAACACCGGGGAGCTGTTTTTT
TRBV15,-,TRBJ2-7,-,CATSSPGVTYEQYF,TGTGCCACCAGCAGCCCGGGAGTTACCTACGAGCAGTACTTC
TRBV7-9,-,TRBJ2-7,-,CASSSGHSSYEQYF,TGTGCCAGCAGCTCGGGTCACAGCTCCTACGAGCAGTACTTC
TRBV7-9,-,TRBJ1-1,-,CASSLVARNTEAFF,TGTGCCAGCAGCTTAGTTGCCCGGAACACTGAAGCTTTCTTT
TRBV5-1,-,TRBJ2-7,-,CASSLGQGRNEQYF,TGCGCCAGCAGCTTGGGGCAGGGCCGAAACGAGCAGTACTTC
TRBV10-2,-,TRBJ2-2,-,CASNGGGELFF,TGCGCCAGTAATGGCGGCGGGGAGCTGTTTTTT
TRBV28,-,TRBJ2-5,-,CASSLGTLASEETQYF,TGTGCCAGCAGTTTGGGGACACTAGCGAGTGAAGAGACCCAGTACTTC
TRBV19,-,TRBJ2-7,TRBD1,CASRDRTLGEQYF,TGTGCCAGTCGGGACAGGACCCTTGGAGAGCAGTACTTC
TRBV27,-,TRBJ2-7,TRBD2,CATAGLAVSEQYF,TGTGCCACCGCGGGACTAGCTGTATCCGAGCAGTACTTC
TRBV5-6,-,TRBJ2-2,TRBD1,CASSQQGATGELFF,TGTGCCAGCAGCCAACAGGGGGCGACCGGGGAGCTGTTTTTT
TRBV4-1,-,TRBJ2-3,TRBD1,CASSQTGAGGSDTQYF,TGCGCCAGCAGCCAAACTGGGGCAGGGGGCTCAGATACGCAGTATTTT
TRBV7-7,-,TRBJ1-4,TRBD1,CASSARQGRVSLEKLFF,TGTGCCAGCAGCGCTAGACAGGGACGGGTCTCTCTTGAAAAACTGTTTTTT
TRBV27,-,TRBJ1-1,TRBD1,CASSATGAEAFF,TGTGCCAGCAGTGCGACAGGGGCTGAAGCTTTCTTT
TRBV19,once,TRBJ2-7,-,CASSIIGAYEQYF,TGTGCCAGTAGTATTATTGGGGCCTACGAGCAGTACTTC
TRBV15,-,TRBJ2-3,TRBD1,CATSRDLGTGVADTQYF,TGTGCCACCAGCAGAGATCTCGGGACAGGGGTTGCAGATACGCAGTATTTT
TRBV7-9,-,TRBJ2-7,-,CAIPNGIGYEQYF,TGTGCCATCCCAAACGGGATAGGCTACGAGCAGTACTTC
TRBV5-1,-,TRBJ2-5,TRBD2,CASSLVTSGITQETQYF,TGCGCCAGCAGCTTGGTAACTAGCGGGATTACTCAAGAGACCCAGTACTTC
TRBV29-1,-,TRBJ1-2,-,CSAPGYTF,TGCAGCGCCCCGGGCTACACCTTC
TRBV11-2,-,TRBJ1-3,-,CASSTSPDSSGNTIYF,TGTGCCAGCAGCACAAGCCCGGACAGCTCTGGAAACACCATATATTTT
TRBV5-1,-,TRBJ1-5,-,CASSLNREPNQPQHF,TGCGCCAGCAGCTTAAACAGGGAGCCCAATCAGCCCCAGCATTTT
TRBV15,-,TRBJ2-1,TRBD2,CATSNPSGRALGLSGEQFF,TGTGCCACCAGCAATCCTAGCGGGAGGGCCTTAGGTTTGAGCGGAGAGCAGTTCTTC
TRBV2,-,TRBJ2-7,TRBD2,CASRGGGYHEQYF,TGTGCCAGCAGGGGCGGGGGTTACCACGAGCAGTACTTC
TRBV29-1,once,TRBJ2-3,-,CSVEGGRVPDTQYF,TGCAGCGTTGAAGGAGGGCGGGTCCCAGATACGCAGTATTTT
TRBV28,once,TRBJ1-2,-,CASSTGGRYGYTF,TGTGCCAGCAGCACGGGGGGCCGCTATGGCTACACCTTC
TRBV4-1,-,TRBJ2-5,-,CASSQGGGGAPGETQYF,TGCGCCAGCAGCCAAGGTGGTGGAGGGGCGCCGGGAGAGACCCAGTACTTC
TRBV6-1,-,TRBJ1-3,TRBD1,CASRTGTGKGNTIYF,TGTGCCAGCAGGACCGGGACAGGAAAAGGAAACACCATATATTTT
TRBV5-5,-,TRBJ1-2,-,CASSYLGTETNYGYTF,TGTGCCAGCAGCTACCTAGGTACGGAAACTAACTATGGCTACACCTTC
TRBV19,few,TRBJ1-2,-,CASSIDLENYGYTF,TGTGCCAGTAGTATAGATCTGGAGAACTATGGCTACACCTTC